This T cell receptor (beta chain) appears in the sequencing data of a study of blood T cells in healthy people across ages. V was clipped by 4 bases and J by 5 bases; unmatched bases: 8. The CDR3 is 16 residues long. Germline V gene sequence: CDR1 SGHNT, CDR2 YYREEE (reference sequence). A second PCR, run for roughly 7 to 11 cycles, used a sample-barcoded 5' primer plus a J-beta primer mix. Template switching added a 12-random-nucleotide identifier to every cDNA molecule. TCRdb reanalysed the 5' RACE reads using MiXCR and keeps one entry per CDR3 protein. The table has 380,000 or so distinct CDR3 sequences, 45% to 65% seen once. The draw of peripheral blood yielded roughly 9.1 milliliters from each donor.

The rearrangement uses TRBV5-4 and TRBJ2-5, with 13 bases that match TRBD2. The TCR was taken from a man in his 60s in good health. Sequencing was carried out using blood. CDR3 DNA sequence: TGTGCCAGCAGCCCCCGGACTAGCGGGAGTCCCGAGACCCAGTACTTC. Protein: CASSPRTSGSPETQYF.